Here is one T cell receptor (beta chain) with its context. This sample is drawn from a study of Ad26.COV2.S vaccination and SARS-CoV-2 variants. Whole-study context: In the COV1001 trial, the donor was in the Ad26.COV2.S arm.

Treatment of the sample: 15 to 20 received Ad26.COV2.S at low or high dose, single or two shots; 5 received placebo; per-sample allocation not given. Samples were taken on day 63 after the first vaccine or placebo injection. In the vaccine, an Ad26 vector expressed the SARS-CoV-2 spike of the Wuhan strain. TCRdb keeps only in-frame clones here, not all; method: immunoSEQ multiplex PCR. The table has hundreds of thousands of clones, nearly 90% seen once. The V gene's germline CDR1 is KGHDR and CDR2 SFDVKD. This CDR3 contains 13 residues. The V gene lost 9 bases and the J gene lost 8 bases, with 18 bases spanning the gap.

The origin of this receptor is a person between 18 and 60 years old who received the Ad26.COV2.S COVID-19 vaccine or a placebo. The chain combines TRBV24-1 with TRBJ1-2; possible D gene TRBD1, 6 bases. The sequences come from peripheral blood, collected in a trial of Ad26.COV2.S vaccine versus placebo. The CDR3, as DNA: TGTGCCACCTCAAACGGATGGGGGCGCGGCTACACCTTC. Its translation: CATSNGWGRGYTF.